This is a list of T cell receptor beta chains from one sample in a study of T cells in Graves' hyperthyroidism and ophthalmopathy. One entry per CDR3 protein results from TCRdb running MiXCR on the multiplex PCR reads. The sample gives more than 450,000 distinct CDR3 sequences, 15% to 20% of which show up once; 40% to 50% is in the top ten. The sequenced sample was blood. The receptors come from a middle-aged man with Graves' ophthalmopathy. Each CDR3 is given without its conserved first and last residue. Size is omitted from some rows. Given values are once, few, many or a class for expanded clones.

size: few
V: TRBV12-3/TRBV12-4
J: TRBJ1-2
CDR3: ASSPGTGSGYT

size: few
V: TRBV10-3
J: TRBJ1-1
CDR3: AISEYMSANTEAF

size: few
V: TRBV2
J: TRBJ2-7
CDR3: ASREPFGTASYEQY

size: .
V: TRBV24-1
J: TRBJ1-1
CDR3: ATSDLPAWRAVEAF

size: .
V: TRBV7-2
J: TRBJ1-1
CDR3: ASSLGVGGGKSTEAF

size: .
V: TRBV6-6
J: TRBJ2-7
CDR3: ASSYEPYEQY

size: .
V: TRBV7-6
J: TRBJ2-1
CDR3: ASSSSGSTFYNEQF

size: .
V: TRBV5-8
J: TRBJ2-1
CDR3: ASSPDPANEQF

size: few
V: TRBV15
J: TRBJ1-3
CDR3: ATSPDGLWGNTIY

size: .
V: TRBV30
J: TRBJ1-1
CDR3: AWKGDSPAAF

size: .
V: TRBV12-3/TRBV12-4
J: TRBJ1-2
CDR3: ASRRGDYGYT

size: many
V: TRBV7-2
J: TRBJ2-5
CDR3: ASNPGGRRETQY

size: .
V: TRBV30
J: TRBJ2-1
CDR3: AWSPGYNEQF

size: few
V: TRBV29-1
J: TRBJ1-2
CDR3: SVEGQGFRYGYT

size: many
V: TRBV2
J: TRBJ1-1
CDR3: ASKEQGLTEAF

size: .
V: TRBV7-9
J: TRBJ2-1
CDR3: ATSRGSNNEQF

size: few
V: TRBV12-3/TRBV12-4
J: TRBJ2-7
CDR3: ASSHGGGGSEQY

size: .
V: TRBV5-1
J: TRBJ1-1
CDR3: ASSLTGVSTEAF

size: many
V: TRBV5-1
J: TRBJ1-5
CDR3: ASSSGQDGPNQPQH

size: few
V: TRBV5-6
J: TRBJ2-3
CDR3: ASSLVAGATDTQY

size: many
V: TRBV28
J: TRBJ1-6
CDR3: ASSLVLTNSPLH

size: few
V: TRBV12-3/TRBV12-4
J: TRBJ2-2
CDR3: ASSLKGAAAGELF

size: .
V: TRBV15
J: TRBJ2-5
CDR3: ATSREQGTQY

size: .
V: TRBV10-3
J: TRBJ2-7
CDR3: ATSPMTGVGYEQY

size: many
V: TRBV13
J: TRBJ2-2
CDR3: ASSLGRASATGELF

size: .
V: TRBV19
J: TRBJ2-7
CDR3: ASSIGQGTGEQY

size: .
V: TRBV4-3
J: TRBJ2-7
CDR3: ASSPRGVKDIYEQY

size: .
V: TRBV6-5
J: TRBJ2-7
CDR3: ASSYSNVSTGEQY

size: .
V: TRBV20-1
J: TRBJ2-1
CDR3: SARILAGSYNEQF

size: many
V: TRBV30
J: TRBJ2-7
CDR3: AWSVLNEQY

size: many
V: TRBV30
J: TRBJ1-1
CDR3: AWRAGQNTEAF